This T cell receptor beta chain was captured in a study of cytomegalovirus exposure and HLA in healthy donors. Only in-frame clones appear in the TCRdb table, and some are missing; sequencing was by immunoSEQ multiplex PCR. The repertoire holds fewer than 200,000 clones, with about 85% as singletons. The germline gives CDR1 SGHNT, CDR2 YYREEE (reference sequence). The CDR3 runs to 14 residues. V lost 6 bases, J lost 3 bases, and 6 bases stayed unmatched. Material for sequencing was PBMCs. The TCR was taken from a man aged 18 to 30 in good health and CMV-seropositive. The V gene is TRBV5-4, the J gene TRBJ1-2; 9 bases line up with TRBD1. CDR3 bases: TGTGCCAGCATCAACCGGGACAGGGACTATGGCTACACCTTC. This codes for CASINRDRDYGYTF.